This T cell receptor (beta chain) was sequenced for a study of identical twins. General study results and limits: High-abundance cord blood beta clonotypes had fewer insertions; memory repertoires showed none. The same donors were not followed; conclusions instead depended on cross-sectional statistical analysis. Sequences that were beta out-of-frame showed weaker excess twin sharing.

This clonotype was seen ten or more times. The antigen remains undetermined. TCRdb itself ran the 5' RACE reads through MiXCR, one entry per CDR3 protein. The sample holds 240,000 or so distinct CDR3 sequences, 10% to 13% seen once. Per germline, CDR1 WSHSY and CDR2 SAAADI. This CDR3 has 16 residues. The V gene lost 8 bases and the J gene lost 0 bases, with 20 bases spanning the gap. The source material was memory T cells sorted from blood. This TCR was sampled from a man between 45 and 60 years old in good health. The V call is TRBV10-2, the J call TRBJ2-7, with D maybe TRBD2 (6 bases). CDR3 sequence (DNA): TGCGCCAGCTACCATTCTACTAGCCCGAGCTCCTACGAGCAGTACTTC. It yields the protein CASYHSTSPSSYEQYF.